A single sample is the source of the 32 T cell receptor beta chains below, sequenced in a study of neurological immune-mediated disorders. The sample's time point: technical triplicate 1. TCRdb recomputed calls from the 5' RACE reads with MiXCR, one row per CDR3 protein. The table lists fewer than 25,000 distinct CDR3 sequences, roughly an eighth of them singletons. What was sequenced was CD4+ T cells from blood. The origin of the receptors is a female donor with HTLV-1-associated myelopathy (HAM/TSP).

In this sample, this clonotype turned up many times. The rearrangement joins TRBV5-4 to TRBJ2-1; 9 nucleotides line up with TRBD2. Trimming cost V 2 bases and J 1 base; bases outside gene matches: 1. In germline, CDR1 is SGHNT, CDR2 YYREEE (reference sequence). The CDR3 is made up of 15 amino acids. This chain's CDR3 is CASSFSGGSYNEQFF. The CDR3 DNA follows: TGTGCCAGCAGCTTCAGCGGGGGGTCCTACAATGAGCAGTTCTTC. Full variable domain (rest looked up from reference TRBV5-4 and TRBJ2-1): ETGVTQSPTHLIKTRGQQVTLRCSSQSGHNTVSWYQQALGQGPQFIFQYYREEENGRGNFPPRFSGLQFPNYSSELNVNALELDDSALYLCASSFSGGSYNEQFFGPGTRLTVL.

This clonotype has a count of ten or more. This chain links TRBV20-1 with TRBJ2-2; D is ambiguous. The CDR3 loop spans 12 amino acids. With 6 bases removed from V and 5 bases from J, the gap between germline ends came to 10 bases. Per germline, CDR1 DFQATT and CDR2 SNEGSKA (reference sequence). CDR3: CSAITGTGELFF. CDR3 coding DNA: TGCAGTGCCATCACTGGGACCGGGGAGCTGTTTTTT.

This clonotype was observed many times. This chain's CDR3 is CASSFYGFEAYEQYF. As DNA, the CDR3 is TGTGCCAGCAGTTTTTACGGATTCGAGGCCTACGAGCAGTACTTC. The chain is built from TRBV12-3 or TRBV12-4 and TRBJ2-7; D not resolved. The V gene lost 3 bases and the J gene lost 2 bases, with 14 bases spanning the gap. The CDR3 totals 15 residues.

This clonotype was observed at least ten times. The chain joins TRBV29-1 to TRBJ2-2; D unclear. V lost 6 bases, J lost 5 bases, and 13 bases lay in between. This CDR3 region has 13 residues. Germline V CDR1 and CDR2: SQVTM, ANQGSEA. The CDR3 sequence is CSVDQKWTGELFF. The CDR3 region has the DNA TGCAGCGTCGACCAGAAGTGGACCGGGGAGCTGTTTTTT.

This clonotype was seen repeatedly, ten times or more. The chain employs TRBV5-1 and TRBJ2-7; weak D call: TRBD1 (6 bases). Deletions cut 1 base from V and 5 bases from J, with 10 bases between. CDR3 length: 13 amino acids. The germline V gene encodes CDR1 SGHRS and CDR2 YFSETQ. The CDR3 sequence is CASSLQGTNEQYF. CDR3 nucleotides: TGCGCCAGCAGCTTGCAGGGGACAAACGAGCAGTACTTC.

The table lists this clonotype with many counts. The gene calls are TRBV18 and TRBJ2-3; D not certain. Germline CDR1 KGHSH, CDR2 LQKENI. The CDR3 consists of 13 residues. The V end was cut by 2 bases, the J end by 0 bases, with 3 bases between. CDR3 sequence (DNA): TGTGCCAGCTCACCATCTAGCACAGATACGCAGTATTTT. Protein product: CASSPSSTDTQYF.

Many counts were recorded for this clonotype. The genes are TRBV7-2 and TRBJ1-4, with unresolved D. The germline V gene has CDR1 SGHTA and CDR2 FQGNSA. V was cut by 5 bases and J by 3 bases, with 19 bases left in between. The CDR3 loop spans 17 amino acids. The CDR3 loop is CASSDGLGRFANEKLFF. Written as DNA, the CDR3 is TGTGCCAGCAGCGACGGCTTAGGGAGGTTCGCTAATGAAAAACTGTTTTTT.

For this clonotype: With a much larger clone just one base away, this may be a read error. The gene calls are TRBV12-3 or TRBV12-4 and TRBJ2-3; 15 bases match TRBD2. The trim removed 6 bases at V and 2 bases at J, leaving 27 bases unmatched. The CDR3 spans 24 residues. The CDR3: CASRVGTFTFGLAGGSVDTDTQYF. CDR3 DNA: TGTGCCAGCAGGGTCGGGACCTTCACCTTCGGACTAGCGGGAGGGTCGGTCGACACAGATACGCAGTATTTT.

The table lists this clonotype with a count of one. The V call is TRBV7-2, the J call TRBJ1-5, with a possible D match to TRBD1 (5 bases). CDR3 length: 14 amino acids. Germline V CDR1 and CDR2: SGHTA, FQGNSA. Trimming stripped 5 bases from V and 7 bases from J, with 15 bases between. The CDR3 nucleotides read TGTGCCAGCAGCCTGATATGGGGCTGGCAGCCCCAGCATTTT. Amino acid sequence: CASSLIWGWQPQHF.

The sample holds many counts of this clonotype. The chain employs TRBV7-2 and TRBJ2-5, with D perhaps assigned TRBD1 or TRBD2 (5 bases each). The CDR3 is 13 amino acids. The V gene's germline CDR1 is SGHTA and CDR2 FQGNSA. V dropped 5 bases and J dropped 5 bases, with 12 bases sitting between them. CDR3 residues: CASSPDYRETQYF. CDR3 in DNA: TGTGCCAGCAGCCCAGACTACAGGGAGACCCAGTACTTC.

This clonotype was seen repeatedly, ten times or more. The chain couples TRBV7-2 to TRBJ2-4; D might be TRBD1 or TRBD2, each matching 5 bases. The CDR3 covers 13 residues. The V end was cut by 5 bases, the J end by 8 bases, with 13 bases between. Germline-derived CDR1 and CDR2 are SGHTA and FQGNSA. The CDR3 sequence is CASSPGTADIQYF. CDR3 DNA: TGTGCCAGCAGCCCGGGGACCGCTGACATTCAGTACTTC.

This clonotype turned up a few times. The chain joins TRBV28 to TRBJ2-7; D is unresolved. CDR1 is MDHEN and CDR2 is SYDVKM in the germline V gene. CDR3 length: 13 residues. V was clipped by 4 bases and J by 6 bases, with 13 bases between them. CDR3 DNA: TGTGCCAGCAGTTCAACTAATGACCGCGAGCAGTACTTC. Translated, it gives CASSSTNDREQYF.

This clonotype was seen many times. The V and J genes are TRBV5-6 and TRBJ1-2; perhaps TRBD1 as D (5 bases). CDR1 is SGHDT and CDR2 is YYEEEE in the germline V gene. V was shortened by 1 base and J by 8 bases, with 9 bases between the two germline ends. This CDR3 has 12 amino acids. The CDR3: CASSLTRQGYTF. The DNA for the CDR3 is TGTGCCAGCAGCTTGACCAGACAGGGCTACACCTTC.

This clonotype came up many times. The gene calls are TRBV20-1 and TRBJ2-2; D gene uncertain. This CDR3 contains 12 residues. The ends were cut back, 0 bases at V and 5 bases at J, with 4 bases in the middle. CDR1 is DFQATT, CDR2 SNEGSKA, per germline (reference sequence). CDR3 nucleotide sequence: TGCAGTGCTAGAGAATGGACCGGGGAGCTGTTTTTT. It codes for CSAREWTGELFF.

The table lists this clonotype with many counts. The chain employs TRBV10-3 and TRBJ2-2; the match to TRBD2 covers 8 bases. CDR1 is ENHRY and CDR2 is SYGVKD in the germline V gene. The CDR3 extends over 16 amino acids. The V and J ends lost 4 bases and 5 bases, in that order; junction bases with no gene match: 9. CDR3 DNA: TGTGCCATCAGTGGCTCTTCACTAGCGGAGACCGGGGAGCTGTTTTTT. It specifies CAISGSSLAETGELFF.

This clonotype is labeled medium-sized. The chain has TRBV12-3 or TRBV12-4 and TRBJ2-3; 7 nucleotides match TRBD1. The CDR3 extends over 15 amino acids. The V segment lost 6 bases and the J segment 0 bases; nucleotides outside the gene matches: 6. CDR3 loop: CASSPGQASTDTQYF. The CDR3 coding sequence is TGTGCCAGCAGCCCCGGACAGGCTAGCACAGATACGCAGTATTTT.

This clonotype was picked up many times. The rearrangement uses TRBV7-2 and TRBJ2-7, with D perhaps TRBD1 (5 bases). The CDR3 runs to 14 residues. CDR1 is SGHTA and CDR2 is FQGNSA in the germline V gene. V lost 5 bases and J lost 5, with 16 bases in between. CDR3 in DNA: TGTGCCAGCAGCCCCCGCCAGTGGGGCCACGAGCAGTACTTC. The encoded protein is CASSPRQWGHEQYF.

At least ten counts were recorded for this clonotype. This chain links TRBV5-1 with TRBJ2-3, with 9 bases that match TRBD2. V lost 9 bases, J lost 4 bases, and 9 bases stayed unmatched. CDR3 length: 14 residues. CDR1 is SGHRS, CDR2 YFSETQ, per germline. For the CDR3, the DNA is TGCGCCATTCTTTTAGCGGGGGTATCAGATACGCAGTATTTT. Amino acid sequence: CAILLAGVSDTQYF.

As to this clonotype: This may come from a read error, since a much larger clone is one base off. The V and J genes are TRBV10-3 and TRBJ1-5; D gene uncertain. The CDR3 is 14 amino acids. The V gene's germline CDR1 is ENHRY and CDR2 SYGVKD. The germline V and J ends were trimmed by 6 bases and 4 bases, with 13 bases remaining between them. The CDR3: CAIRGYGRNQPQHF. The CDR3 DNA is TGTGCCATCAGGGGCTACGGGCGGAATCAGCCCCAGCATTTT.

In its sample, this clonotype was seen many times. The CDR3 sequence: CASIPGGSRHKETQYF. CDR3 sequence (DNA): TGCGCCAGCATCCCCGGGGGGTCGAGACATAAAGAGACCCAGTACTTC. The chain is built from TRBV5-1 and TRBJ2-5, with TRBD2 matching over 7 bases. The CDR3 is 16 amino acids. Trimming at V came to 6 bases and at J to 3 bases, leaving 14 bases not matched to a gene. Germline V gives CDR1 SGHRS, CDR2 YFSETQ.

The chain carries TRBV25-1 and TRBJ2-3; 11 nucleotides match TRBD2. Germline values: CDR1 MGHDK, CDR2 SYGVNS. After removal of 6 bases from V and 1 base from J, the junction contained 0 bases not matched to a gene. The CDR3 sequence is 14 residues long. The CDR3: CASRLAGGTDTQYF. CDR3 nucleotide sequence: TGTGCCAGCAGACTAGCGGGGGGCACAGATACGCAGTATTTT.

This clonotype was counted many times. The chain is built from TRBV5-1 and TRBJ2-3; no firm D call. Deletions cut 1 base from V and 0 bases from J, with 15 bases between. CDR3 length: 17 amino acids. Germline CDR1 is SGHRS and CDR2 is YFSETQ. CDR3 in amino acids: CASSLIFGSESTDTQYF. In DNA form, the CDR3 reads TGCGCCAGCAGCTTGATATTCGGATCGGAAAGCACAGATACGCAGTATTTT. Combining the CDR3 with reference TRBV5-1 and TRBJ2-3 gives the whole variable domain KAGVTQTPRYLIKTRGQQVTLSCSPISGHRSVSWYQQTPGQGLQFLFEYFSETQRNKGNFPGRFSGRQFSNSRSEMNVSTLELGDSALYLCASSLIFGSESTDTQYFGPGTRLTVL.

On this clonotype: This CDR3 is missing its conserved last phenylalanine or tryptophan, likely due to a read error. The chain has TRBV5-1 and TRBJ2-3; 7 nucleotides agree with TRBD1. The CDR3 is 15 residues long. Germline CDR1 is SGHRS and CDR2 is YFSETQ. The junction had 8 bases not matched to a gene; V was cut back by 4 bases and J by 3 bases. CDR3 DNA sequence: TGCGCCAGCAGCCCTGACAGGGTCAGTACAGATACGCAGTATGTT. As protein: CASSPDRVSTDTQYV.

This clonotype was counted ten times or more. This chain connects TRBV7-6 to TRBJ2-5, with D perhaps matching TRBD2 (5 bases). This CDR3 is built from 13 residues. Germline CDR1 reads SGHVS; CDR2 reads FNYEAQ. V was pared by 1 base and J by 9 bases, with 12 bases between. In nucleotides, the CDR3 is TGTGCCAGCAGCTTAGACACTCAGCGGCCCCAGTACTTC. Its translation is CASSLDTQRPQYF.

This clonotype was seen many times. The rearrangement links TRBV20-1 to TRBJ2-7; possible D gene TRBD2, 5 bases. Trimming took off 6 bases at V and 0 bases at J, with 15 bases between the two ends. This CDR3 has 14 residues. Germline CDR1 reads DFQATT; CDR2 reads SNEGSKA (reference sequence). The DNA for the CDR3 is TGCAGTGCGAGAAATAGCGCCTCCTCCTACGAGCAGTACTTC. This gives the protein CSARNSASSYEQYF.

Relative to its sample, this clonotype is medium-sized (0.01 to 0.1%). The chain combines TRBV5-1 with TRBJ2-7; no clear D. Trimming took off 4 bases at V and 4 bases at J, with 9 bases between the two ends. Germline loops: CDR1 SGHRS, CDR2 YFSETQ. The CDR3 length is 12 residues. The CDR3 here is CASSLTRYEQYF. The CDR3 region has the DNA TGCGCCAGCAGCCTTACAAGATACGAGCAGTACTTC.

This clonotype was found a few times. The V and J genes are TRBV7-2 and TRBJ2-6; D is uncertain. CDR3 length: 15 residues. Trimming left V 4 bases short and J 0 bases short, with 7 bases between. CDR1 and CDR2 from the germline V gene are SGHTA and FQGNSA. The CDR3 nucleotides read TGTGCCAGCAGCTCTCCCTACTCTGGGGCCAACGTCCTGACTTTC. Its translation is CASSSPYSGANVLTF.

Relative to its sample, this clonotype is medium-sized. The rearrangement joins TRBV4-2 to TRBJ2-5; weak D call: TRBD2 (5 bases). In germline, CDR1 is LGHNA, CDR2 YNFKEQ. The CDR3 has 14 amino acids. V lost 4 bases and J lost 4, with 13 bases in between. CDR3 amino acids: CASSRSGGGETQYF. CDR3 coding DNA: TGTGCCAGCAGCCGCAGCGGTGGAGGAGAGACCCAGTACTTC.

In this sample, this clonotype is large. This sequence joins TRBV3-1 and TRBJ2-5; 8 bases map to TRBD2. Looked up from germline, CDR1 is LGHDT and CDR2 is YNNKEL (reference sequence). After removal of 0 bases from V and 3 bases from J, the junction contained 3 bases not matched to a gene. The CDR3 has 15 residues. The DNA for the CDR3 is TGTGCCAGCAGCCAAGACTCCGGGGGGGAAGAGACCCAGTACTTC. It codes for CASSQDSGGEETQYF.

This clonotype was counted many times. This chain links TRBV20-1 with TRBJ2-3; D perhaps matches TRBD2 (6 bases). The V gene's germline CDR1 is DFQATT and CDR2 SNEGSKA (reference sequence). The V end lost 2 bases, the J end lost 0 bases, and 18 bases lay between the germline ends. The CDR3 runs to 17 residues. CDR3 sequence reads: CSARSPRAGTSTDTQYF. The CDR3, as DNA: TGCAGTGCTAGATCGCCAAGGGCGGGAACGAGCACAGATACGCAGTATTTT.

There are many counts of this clonotype. This chain uses TRBV5-1 with TRBJ2-7; 10 bases align to TRBD2. Germline-derived CDR1 and CDR2 are SGHRS and YFSETQ. V trimming: 0 bases; J trimming: 6 bases; junction bases outside the gene matches: 6. This CDR3 spans 15 amino acids. The CDR3 nucleotides read TGCGCCAGCAGCTTGGAAGCGGGAGGGTCCGGCGAGCAGTACTTC. This gives the protein CASSLEAGGSGEQYF.

This clonotype was recorded at least ten times. V gene TRBV20-1 combines with J gene TRBJ1-1; 7 positions agree with TRBD1. Germline loops: CDR1 DFQATT, CDR2 SNEGSKA (reference sequence). V trimming: 5 bases; J trimming: 3 bases; junction bases outside the gene matches: 9. The CDR3 loop spans 14 amino acids. CDR3 nucleotides: TGCAGTGCTTTCAGGGGGACCATAGACACTGAAGCTTTCTTT. Its translation: CSAFRGTIDTEAFF.